The entry that follows covers one TCR beta chain sequence. The antigen is not known. This record comes from a study of cytomegalovirus exposure and HLA in healthy donors. Study conclusions and caveats: Earlier analysis found most TCR beta V segments productive about 90% or about 30% of the time. Altogether, some 170 TCR beta chains were recorded as cytomegalovirus-associated. A classifier reportedly called cytomegalovirus status with high sensitivity and specificity.

Vbeta (60) and Jbeta (13) primers were used in the PCR. Per the original data handling: Around 9.9 million shared chains were among the about 80 million unique TCR beta chains that a later analysis counted. Assay used: immunoSEQ multiplex PCR; TCRdb lists only in-frame clones, some missing. That table supplies the V and J calls and clone size; D and trimming were determined from the DNA. This sample has roughly 220,000 clones, with around 75% found just once. V shed 5 bases and J 2 bases; nucleotides not matched to a gene: 3. Germline CDR1 and CDR2: SEHNR and FQNEAQ (reference sequence). The CDR3 sequence is 15 residues long.

The gene calls are TRBV7-9 and TRBJ2-7, with 13 bases that match TRBD2. This sequence was found in a woman aged 30 to 39 in good health and CMV-seronegative. The specimen sequenced was PBMCs. CDR3 sequence (DNA): TGTGCCAGCAGCCGCGGGACTAGCGGGGCCTACGAGCAGTACTTC. Its translation: CASSRGTSGAYEQYF.